The 16 T cell receptor beta chains below all came from one sample that was sequenced in a study of blood T cells in healthy people across ages. A second PCR, run for roughly 7 to 11 cycles, used a sample-barcoded 5' primer plus a J-beta primer mix. TCRdb analysed the 5' RACE reads with MiXCR anew, one entry per CDR3 protein. There are more than 1,000,000 distinct CDR3 sequences in the sample; almost 25% occur only once, and about 0.72% lies in the top ten. The same data also contributed to another study, on T cells of mothers and their children.

Sequencing was performed on blood. These receptors came from a girl under 10 years old in good health.

V and J are TRBV5-1 and TRBJ2-3; D gene unclear. CDR3 size: 12 residues. V was pared by 4 bases and J by 5 bases, with 8 bases between. Germline V lookup: CDR1 SGHRS, CDR2 YFSETQ. In DNA form, the CDR3 reads TGCGCCAGCAGCGGGCTTGGAGATACGCAGTATTTT. It yields the protein CASSGLGDTQYF.

This clonotype was seen a few times. The DNA of the CDR3 is TGTGCCAGCAGCCCCGGGACTAGCGGGGGTTACTACGAGCAGTACTTC. Protein product: CASSPGTSGGYYEQYF. The chain is built from TRBV7-3 and TRBJ2-7, with TRBD2 matching over 14 bases. This CDR3 comprises 16 residues. V lost 5 bases and J lost 3; bases outside the gene matches: 6. CDR1 and CDR2 (germline): SGHTA, FQGTGA.

This clonotype was seen a handful of times. The chain carries TRBV24-1 and TRBJ2-5, with D hard to call. The J call may not be correct, given that the DNA end is closer to TRBJ2-1. The CDR3 has 13 residues. The V gene's germline CDR1 is KGHDR and CDR2 SFDVKD. The CDR3 loop reads CATSDLVESEQFF. DNA for the CDR3: TGTGCCACCAGTGATTTGGTAGAGTCTGAGCAGTTCTTC.

This clonotype was recorded at least ten times. The chain is built from TRBV28 and TRBJ1-2, with no clear D. The germline V gene has CDR1 MDHEN and CDR2 SYDVKM. V lost 7 bases to trimming and J lost 0 bases, with 15 bases between them. The CDR3 has 15 amino acids. The CDR3 sequence is CASTLGTGANYGYTF. For the CDR3, the DNA is TGTGCCAGCACCCTGGGAACGGGTGCTAACTATGGCTACACCTTC.

CDR3: CASSSSDDIYEQYF. As DNA, the CDR3 is TGTGCCAGCAGCTCTTCCGACGATATCTACGAGCAGTACTTC. V usage is TRBV7-9 and J usage is TRBJ2-7, with D hard to call. V shed 4 bases and J shed 3 bases, with 13 bases lying between them. Germline V gene sequence: CDR1 SEHNR, CDR2 FQNEAQ (reference sequence). The CDR3 totals 14 residues. The whole variable domain, filled in from reference TRBV7-9 and TRBJ2-7, reads DTGVSQNPRHKITKRGQNVTFRCDPISEHNRLYWYRQTLGQGPEFLTYFQNEAQLEKSRLLSDRFSAERPKGSFSTLEIQRTEQGDSAMYLCASSSSDDIYEQYFGPGTRLTVT.

The chain has TRBV6-1 and TRBJ2-1, with D unclear. V lost 4 bases to trimming and J lost 10 bases, with 8 bases between them. The CDR3 length is 11 residues. Germline V gene data show CDR1 as MNHNS and CDR2 as SASEGT. The CDR3, as DNA: TGTGCCAGCAGTGCCAACATAGAGCAGTTCTTC. Translating it yields CASSANIEQFF.

V and J are TRBV9 and TRBJ2-1; no reliable D call. Per germline, CDR1 SGDLS and CDR2 YYNGEE. The V end lost 0 bases, the J end lost 0 bases, and 7 bases lay between the germline ends. The CDR3 totals 15 residues. The CDR3 nucleotides are TGTGCCAGCAGCGTAGACTATAACTCCTACAATGAGCAGTTCTTC. This sequence encodes CASSVDYNSYNEQFF.

V and J are TRBV2 and TRBJ2-1; maybe TRBD1 (6 bases). Germline values: CDR1 SNHLY, CDR2 FYNNEI. The CDR3 runs to 14 residues. Trimming took 11 bases from V and 0 from J, leaving 14 bases between them. The CDR3 region has the DNA TGTGCCGGCCAAAAGGACAGCTCCTACAATGAGCAGTTCTTC. It specifies CAGQKDSSYNEQFF.

The rearrangement links TRBV11-2 to TRBJ2-4; 7 bases are shared with TRBD2. The V and J ends lost 2 bases and 10 bases, in that order; junction bases with no gene match: 11. The germline V gene has CDR1 SGHAT and CDR2 FQNNGV. CDR3 size: 15 residues. The CDR3 nucleotides read TGTGCCAGCAGCTTATCTTCGCCTAGCGGTGATATTCAGTACTTC. Its protein is CASSLSSPSGDIQYF.

This chain joins TRBV5-5 and TRBJ2-4, with D tentatively TRBD2 (5 bases). Trimming removed 6 bases at V and 0 bases at J, with 22 bases between. The germline V gene has CDR1 SGHKS and CDR2 YYEKEE (reference sequence). CDR3 length equals 18 residues. CDR3 residues: CASTAHKEGSIAKNIQYF. In DNA form, the CDR3 reads TGTGCCAGCACCGCCCATAAAGAGGGTTCGATAGCCAAAAACATTCAGTACTTC.

A few counts support this clonotype. The J gene is TRBJ2-7, the V gene TRBV29-1, with 7 bases fitting TRBD2. Losses at the gene ends were 1 base for V and 3 bases for J; bases not matched to a gene: 9. The CDR3 is made up of 15 amino acids. CDR1 and CDR2 (germline): SQVTM, ANQGSEA. The DNA of the CDR3 is TGCAGCGTTGAAGGGGCGGGAGCTGACGACTACGAGCAGTACTTC. The encoded protein is CSVEGAGADDYEQYF.

The CDR3 loop reads CASSLPKQGEGSNQPQHF. CDR3 coding DNA: TGTGCCAGTAGTTTGCCCAAACAGGGAGAAGGGAGCAATCAGCCCCAGCATTTT. The chain carries TRBV19 and TRBJ1-5, with D possibly TRBD1 on 6 matching bases. CDR3 length equals 18 residues. Germline V gene lookup returns CDR1 LNHDA and CDR2 SQIVND (reference sequence). V was trimmed by 5 bases and J by 1 base, leaving 21 bases between them.

The chain's CDR3 is CASSYAGGSSYEQYF. For the CDR3, the DNA is TGTGCCAGCAGTTACGCAGGGGGGAGCTCCTACGAGCAGTACTTC. This chain uses TRBV27 with TRBJ2-7, with a weak D call TRBD1 (7 bases). The V end lost 4 bases, the J end lost 0 bases, and 13 bases lay between the germline ends. CDR3 length: 15 residues. CDR1 is MNHEY and CDR2 is SMNVEV in the germline V gene (reference sequence).

This clonotype was recorded a few times. The CDR3 DNA sequence: TGTGCCAGCAGCCCCGGAGACCACTATTCACCCCTCCACTTT. Encoded protein: CASSPGDHYSPLHF. J is TRBJ1-6 and V is TRBV7-9, with no clear D. Germline CDR1 reads SEHNR; CDR2 reads FQNEAQ (reference sequence). Trimming left V 5 bases short and J 8 bases short, with 13 bases between. CDR3 length: 14 residues.

The chain recombines TRBV3-1 with TRBJ2-6; tentatively, D is TRBD2 (5 bases). Trimming left V 4 bases short and J 2 bases short, with 15 bases between. The CDR3 is 17 amino acids. The germline V gene encodes CDR1 LGHDT and CDR2 YNNKEL (reference sequence). Here the CDR3 reads CASSPNSVGAGANVLTF. CDR3 sequence (DNA): TGTGCCAGCAGCCCGAACTCAGTGGGAGCTGGGGCCAACGTCCTGACTTTC.

Here the CDR3 reads CASASLNTEAFF. DNA for the CDR3: TGTGCCAGCGCCAGTCTGAACACTGAAGCTTTCTTT. The chain couples TRBV27 to TRBJ1-1; D not resolved. The germline V gene has CDR1 MNHEY and CDR2 SMNVEV (reference sequence). With 8 bases removed from V and 0 bases from J, the gap between germline ends came to 7 bases. The CDR3 has 12 amino acids.